This is a list of T cell receptor beta chains from one sample in a study of blood T cell repertoires in COVID-19. Assay used: immunoSEQ multiplex PCR; TCRdb lists only in-frame clones, some missing. The data hold roughly 66,000 clones, with roughly nine tenths observed a single time. Material for sequencing was peripheral blood. The receptors were sampled from a human donor in a cohort sampled during active COVID-19. The conserved cysteine and the conserved F or W are not part of the CDR3 here. Size values are once, few and many counts, or a class for expanded clones, and some rows have none.

size,V,J,CDR3
-,TRBV19,TRBJ2-1,ASSIDRGVYNEQF
once,TRBV7-2,TRBJ2-3,ASSRQQGGSTDTQY
-,TRBV7-8,TRBJ2-3,ASSLVSGQSTDTQY
-,TRBV4-1,TRBJ1-6,ASSQAGQVLGNSPLH
once,TRBV11-2,TRBJ1-5,ASSLMSGDTQPQH
-,TRBV11-2,TRBJ2-7,ASSHGTSGRGY
-,TRBV15,TRBJ2-1,ATSTLPREEIYNEQF
-,TRBV2,TRBJ2-7,ASRQNPRQGRQY
-,TRBV30,TRBJ1-6,AWRMGQAPSPLH
-,TRBV7-2,TRBJ2-4,ASSLDQLTTY
once,TRBV6-5,TRBJ2-3,ASSYSGLASTQY
-,TRBV6-2/TRBV6-3,TRBJ2-5,ASSYSGVQETQY
-,TRBV19,TRBJ2-5,ASSISSRETQY
-,TRBV5-4,TRBJ2-7,ASSGILGQAHEQY
few,TRBV7-9,TRBJ1-2,ASSLAQDNWGYT
-,TRBV7-8,TRBJ1-2,ASSLGVPGGGGYT
-,TRBV19,TRBJ1-3,ASSRDGQGRYTIY
-,TRBV7-9,TRBJ1-1,ASSLMGRARSFSTEAF
-,TRBV24-1,TRBJ2-5,ATSDFDRGRKETQY
-,TRBV28,TRBJ1-5,ASSLADRTGNQPQH
-,TRBV7-7,TRBJ1-5,ASSIQLGQPQH
-,TRBV7-8,TRBJ1-2,ASSFKGDPNYGYT
few,TRBV6-5,TRBJ1-1,ASSYSRGNTEAF
-,TRBV2,TRBJ2-7,ASKTEYEQY
-,TRBV7-2,TRBJ2-5,ASSLGGGTVKETQY
-,TRBV6-2/TRBV6-3,TRBJ2-7,ASSFGQALYEQY
-,TRBV9,TRBJ2-3,ASTPGSSTDTQY
-,TRBV20-1,TRBJ2-1,SASLPRGGAYNEQF
-,TRBV2,TRBJ2-7,ASSEALAGETYEQY
-,TRBV5-4,TRBJ2-5,ASSLRPGQGKETQY
-,TRBV29-1,TRBJ2-3,SVVKREGQDTQY
-,TRBV19,TRBJ2-1,ASSGLIAGAVTEQF
-,TRBV6-6,TRBJ1-2,ASSPQDRGGGYT
-,TRBV19,TRBJ2-5,ASSLRKEREGRETQY
-,TRBV6-5,TRBJ1-2,ASSYSPTGNYGYT
-,TRBV7-2,TRBJ2-1,ASRKTSGRDGEQF
-,TRBV7-2,TRBJ2-3,ASSFFLAGSPTDTQY
few,TRBV2,TRBJ2-2,AAARGNTGELF
-,TRBV12-3/TRBV12-4,TRBJ2-3,ASTVNTDTQY
-,TRBV11-2,TRBJ2-1,ASSLANSEEQF
-,TRBV5-5,TRBJ1-1,ASSSQGMNTEAF
-,TRBV3-1/TRBV3-2,TRBJ2-3,ASSQDLGTSGGTDTQY
once,TRBV18,TRBJ2-3,ASSPGLTDTQY
-,TRBV21-1,TRBJ2-7,ASSKFRENRKIYEQY